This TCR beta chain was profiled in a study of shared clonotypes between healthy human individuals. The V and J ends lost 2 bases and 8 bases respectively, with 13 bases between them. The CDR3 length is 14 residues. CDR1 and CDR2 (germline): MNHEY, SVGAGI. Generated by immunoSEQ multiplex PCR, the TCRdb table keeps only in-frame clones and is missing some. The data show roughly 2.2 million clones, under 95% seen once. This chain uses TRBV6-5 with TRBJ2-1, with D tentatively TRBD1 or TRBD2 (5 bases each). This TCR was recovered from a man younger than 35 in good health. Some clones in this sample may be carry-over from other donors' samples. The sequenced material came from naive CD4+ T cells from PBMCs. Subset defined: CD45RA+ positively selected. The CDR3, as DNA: TGTGCCAGCAGTTACGGGACGCGGTCGGATGAGCAGTTCTTC. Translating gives CASSYGTRSDEQFF.